These 19 T cell receptor beta chains were all obtained from the same sample, sequenced in a study of T cell changes during pregnancy in multiple sclerosis. Method: immunoSEQ multiplex PCR; TCRdb's copy keeps in-frame clones and lacks some. Of about 32,000 clones listed, 80% to 90% are singletons. The sequencing here drew on CD8+ T cells from peripheral blood mononuclear cells, taken in the second trimester of pregnancy. All receptors come from a female donor with multiple sclerosis, enrolled in a pregnancy study.

This rearrangement joins TRBV9 to TRBJ2-1, with 10 bases fitting TRBD2. The V gene's germline CDR1 is SGDLS and CDR2 YYNGEE. This CDR3 is built from 16 residues. V trimming: 0 bases; J trimming: 4 bases; junction bases outside the gene matches: 4. CDR3 nucleotide sequence: TGTGCCAGCAGCGTAGTACGGACTAGCGGTTACAATGAGCAGTTCTTC. Protein product: CASSVVRTSGYNEQFF.

CDR3 bases: TGTGCCAGCAGTTTATCTAACTACGGGGGAGAGACCCAGTACTTC. Protein: CASSLSNYGGETQYF. The V call is TRBV28, the J call TRBJ2-5; D might be TRBD2 (6 bases). From germline, CDR1 is MDHEN and CDR2 SYDVKM. CDR3 length equals 15 residues. Trimming cost V 1 base and J 4 bases, with 13 bases left between them.

The table lists this clone with a count of one. This rearrangement joins TRBV4-1 to TRBJ2-3; no clear D gene. Germline assignment: CDR1 MGHRA and CDR2 YSYEKL. The V end was cut by 1 base, the J end by 5 bases, with 10 bases between. This CDR3 spans 14 amino acids. As DNA, the CDR3 is TGCGCCAGCAGCCAAGCCCTGTACAGAGATACGCAGTATTTT. This gives the protein CASSQALYRDTQYF.

This clone was counted once. The chain employs TRBV29-1 and TRBJ2-3, with 7 bases fitting TRBD2. V lost 7 bases and J lost 5; bases outside the gene matches: 15. In germline, CDR1 is SQVTM, CDR2 ANQGSEA. The CDR3 runs to 15 residues. For the CDR3, the DNA is TGCAGCGCTTGGGGTAGGGGAGGGGATATAGATACGCAGTATTTT. Protein product: CSAWGRGGDIDTQYF.

J is TRBJ2-7 and V is TRBV28; no reliable D call. The CDR3 is 12 residues long. Germline values: CDR1 MDHEN, CDR2 SYDVKM. V lost 1 base to trimming and J lost 4 bases, with 5 bases between them. CDR3 sequence reads: CASSLYGYEQYF. Here the CDR3 DNA reads TGTGCCAGCAGTTTATACGGGTACGAGCAGTACTTC.

The rearrangement uses TRBV9 and TRBJ2-3; tentative D call: TRBD2 (5 bases). Trimming took 0 bases from V and 6 from J, leaving 14 bases between them. Germline CDR1 and CDR2: SGDLS and YYNGEE. This CDR3 spans 15 amino acids. In DNA, the CDR3 is TGTGCCAGCAGCGTAGTGGCTAGCAAAATCGATACGCAGTATTTT. Translation: CASSVVASKIDTQYF.

The V gene is TRBV18, the J gene TRBJ1-1, with 9 bases identical to TRBD1. V shed 1 base and J 4 bases; nucleotides not matched to a gene: 7. This CDR3 is 16 amino acids long. In germline, CDR1 is KGHSH, CDR2 LQKENI. Written as DNA, the CDR3 is TGTGCCAGCTCACCACGTCCGGGACAGGGATCCACTGAAGCTTTCTTT. Translating gives CASSPRPGQGSTEAFF.

The chain is built from TRBV27 and TRBJ2-5; 16 bases align to TRBD2. The J call could be wrong; TRBJ2-7 is a better fit for the DNA end. This CDR3 region has 16 residues. Germline V CDR1 and CDR2: MNHEY, SMNVEV (reference sequence). The CDR3 coding sequence is TGTGCCAGCTCACCCGGGACTAGCGGGAGGGCCCACGAGCAGTACTTC. Translated: CASSPGTSGRAHEQYF.

V gene TRBV7-9 combines with J gene TRBJ2-1, with 9 bases fitting TRBD1. Germline CDR1 and CDR2: SEHNR and FQNEAQ (reference sequence). J lost 10 bases, V lost 2 bases, and 9 bases had no gene match. The CDR3 is 15 amino acids. The CDR3 DNA sequence: TGTGCCAGCAGCTTACGCACAGGGGGCAAGGAGGAGCAGTTCTTC. This sequence encodes CASSLRTGGKEEQFF.

The genes are TRBV5-5 and TRBJ2-1, with D tentatively TRBD2 (6 bases). Trimming stripped 2 bases from V and 7 bases from J, with 16 bases between. The CDR3 runs to 15 residues. Germline V gives CDR1 SGHKS, CDR2 YYEKEE (reference sequence). The CDR3 region is CASSLERAGRNEQFF. CDR3 sequence (DNA): TGTGCCAGCAGCTTAGAGCGGGCGGGGAGGAATGAGCAGTTCTTC. Looking up the rest from reference TRBV5-5 and TRBJ2-1 gives the full variable domain: DAGVTQSPTHLIKTRGQQVTLRCSPISGHKSVSWYQQVLGQGPQFIFQYYEKEERGRGNFPDRFSARQFPNYSSELNVNALLLGDSALYLCASSLERAGRNEQFFGPGTRLTVL.

V gene TRBV4-1 combines with J gene TRBJ2-2; 12 bases align to TRBD2. Germline-derived CDR1 and CDR2 are MGHRA and YSYEKL. Unmatched junction bases numbered 9, after V lost 2 bases and J lost 8 bases. This CDR3 comprises 17 residues. The DNA of the CDR3 is TGCGCCAGCAGCCAACGACTAGCGGGGGCCTCTGTTGGGGAGCTGTTTTTT. Protein product: CASSQRLAGASVGELFF.

This clone was seen a single time. V is TRBV9 and J is TRBJ2-1; TRBD1 is a possible D gene (5 bases). The CDR3 runs 16 residues. Germline V gene lookup returns CDR1 SGDLS and CDR2 YYNGEE. Trimming left V 4 bases short and J 2 bases short, with 16 bases between. In nucleotides, the CDR3 is TGTGCCAGCAGCTCCCCGCAGGGCTTCGCCTACAATGAGCAGTTCTTC. Protein: CASSSPQGFAYNEQFF.

The genes are TRBV7-9 and TRBJ2-7, with D hard to call. V shed 2 bases and J shed 2 bases, with 10 bases lying between them. This CDR3 region has 14 residues. Looked up from germline, CDR1 is SEHNR and CDR2 is FQNEAQ (reference sequence). The CDR3 nucleotides read TGTGCCAGCAGCTTAAGTGTCACTACCTACGAGCAGTACTTC. Protein: CASSLSVTTYEQYF.

V and J are TRBV29-1 and TRBJ1-3; the D is unclear. V lost 7 bases and J lost 0, with 13 bases in between. Germline lookup yields CDR1 SQVTM and CDR2 ANQGSEA. The CDR3 extends over 14 amino acids. CDR3 region: CSAIVQTSGNTIYF. In DNA form, the CDR3 reads TGCAGCGCAATAGTACAGACCTCTGGAAACACCATATATTTT.

This chain uses TRBV9 with TRBJ2-1; no reliable D call. V lost 3 bases, J lost 9 bases, and 10 bases lay in between. CDR1 and CDR2 from the germline V gene are SGDLS and YYNGEE. The CDR3 is 12 residues long. CDR3 sequence: CASSAPTGEQFF. The CDR3 region has the DNA TGTGCCAGCAGCGCCCCGACGGGTGAGCAGTTCTTC. The full variable domain, completed using reference TRBV9 and TRBJ2-1, is DSGVTQTPKHLITATGQRVTLRCSPRSGDLSVYWYQQSLDQGLQFLIQYYNGEERAKGNILERFSAQQFPDLHSELNLSSLELGDSALYFCASSAPTGEQFFGPGTRLTVL.

CDR3 amino acids: CATSLTTGGYTEAFF. The CDR3 nucleotides read TGTGCCACCAGCTTAACAACAGGGGGTTACACTGAAGCTTTCTTT. This sequence joins TRBV15 and TRBJ1-1; TRBD1 agrees at 8 bases. There are 15 residues in the CDR3. The trim removed 5 bases at V and 3 bases at J, leaving 8 bases unmatched. The V gene's germline CDR1 is LNHNV and CDR2 YYDKDF (reference sequence).

The V call is TRBV6-1, the J call TRBJ1-4; D is possibly TRBD1 (6 bases). CDR1 MNHNS and CDR2 SASEGT come from the germline V gene. Trimming shortened V by 3 bases and J by 6 bases, and 14 bases separated the two germline ends. CDR3 length: 15 amino acids. The CDR3 coding sequence is TGTGCCAGCAGTGAGGATTGGGGGCTGGATGAAAAACTGTTTTTT. This translates into CASSEDWGLDEKLFF.

The chain couples TRBV9 to TRBJ2-7, with D tentatively TRBD2 (5 bases). The ends were cut back, 4 bases at V and 0 bases at J, with 11 bases in the middle. Per germline, CDR1 SGDLS and CDR2 YYNGEE. The CDR3 consists of 14 residues. CDR3 sequence reads: CASSPREFSYEQYF. CDR3 nucleotide sequence: TGTGCCAGCAGCCCTCGGGAATTCTCCTACGAGCAGTACTTC.

This chain links TRBV10-3 with TRBJ1-5; 10 bases fit TRBD1. Germline values: CDR1 ENHRY, CDR2 SYGVKD. The CDR3 consists of 15 residues. The V segment lost 4 bases and the J segment 7 bases; nucleotides outside the gene matches: 7. The CDR3 here is CAISGGGQGSQPQHF. CDR3 bases: TGTGCCATCAGTGGGGGGGGACAGGGGTCCCAGCCCCAGCATTTT.